Included here is one T cell receptor (beta chain) sequence, with context. The antigen remains undetermined. The data were obtained in a study of CD8 T cells in ankylosing spondylitis. The germline V gene encodes CDR1 MNHNS and CDR2 SASEGT. The CDR3 spans 16 residues. Trimming cost V 7 bases and J 7 bases, with 25 bases left between them. Quantitative 5'-RACE with molecular barcodes was used to make the TCR beta libraries. TCRdb passed the 5' RACE reads through MiXCR, listing each CDR3 protein once. Altogether 250,000 to 300,000 distinct CDR3 sequences are present, around 20% being singletons, with the ten largest covering less than 9.5%. Study-level findings and limits: Certain motif variants had earlier appeared in reactive arthritis synovial fluid and blood. A TCR beta motif of 7 to 9 highly homologous variants seemed to mark ankylosing spondylitis blood. Disease-associated clones were reportedly significantly overrepresented in matched ankylosing spondylitis synovial fluid.

V usage is TRBV6-1 and J usage is TRBJ1-1; no clear D gene. The clonotype comes from a male donor with ankylosing spondylitis or in good health (not recorded which). Sequencing was done on a sample of blood, either unsorted or a sorted T cell fraction (not recorded which). CDR3 loop: CASTRDLTARRDEAFF. The CDR3 nucleotides are TGTGCCAGCACCCGAGACCTGACGGCTCGGAGGGATGAAGCTTTCTTT.